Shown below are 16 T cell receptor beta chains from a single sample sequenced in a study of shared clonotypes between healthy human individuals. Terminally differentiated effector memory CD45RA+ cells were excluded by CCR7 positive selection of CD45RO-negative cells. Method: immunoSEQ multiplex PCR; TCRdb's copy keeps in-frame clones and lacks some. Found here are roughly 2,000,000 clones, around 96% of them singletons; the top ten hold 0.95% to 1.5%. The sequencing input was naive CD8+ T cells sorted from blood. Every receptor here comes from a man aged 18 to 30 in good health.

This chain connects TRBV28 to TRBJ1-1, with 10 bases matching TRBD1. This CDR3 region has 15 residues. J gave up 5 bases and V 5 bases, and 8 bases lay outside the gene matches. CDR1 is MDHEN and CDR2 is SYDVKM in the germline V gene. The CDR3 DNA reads TGTGCCAGCAGTCAGGGGACAGGGGTGTGGACTGAAGCTTTCTTT. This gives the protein CASSQGTGVWTEAFF.

DNA of the CDR3: TGTGCCAGCAGCTTGGGCGGGAGTCAACGTCAGCCCCAGCATTTT. This gives the protein CASSLGGSQRQPQHF. V and J are TRBV5-6 and TRBJ1-5; D not certain. Deletions cut 0 bases from V and 6 bases from J, with 13 bases between. The germline CDR1 and CDR2 sequences are SGHDT and YYEEEE. The CDR3 is made up of 15 amino acids. Complete variable domain (other parts from reference TRBV5-6 and TRBJ1-5): DAGVTQSPTHLIKTRGQQVTLRCSPKSGHDTVSWYQQALGQGPQFIFQYYEEEERQRGNFPDRFSGHQFPNYSSELNVNALLLGDSALYLCASSLGGSQRQPQHFGDGTRLSIL.

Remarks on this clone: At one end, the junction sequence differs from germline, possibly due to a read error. The CDR3 loop is CASRLDITGELFF. CDR3 coding DNA: TGTGCCAGCAGATTAGACATCACCGGGGAGCTGTTTTTT. The V gene is TRBV7-9, the J gene TRBJ2-2, with D hard to call. The CDR3 is made up of 13 amino acids. Germline V gene lookup returns CDR1 SEHNR and CDR2 FQNEAQ (reference sequence).

The CDR3 nucleotides are TGTGCCAGCAGCGAGCACCGGGGACGGCCCTACGAGCAGTACTTC. Translation gives CASSEHRGRPYEQYF. The chain employs TRBV25-1 and TRBJ2-7; possibly TRBD1 or TRBD2 for D (5 bases each). V was clipped by 6 bases and J by 2 bases, with 17 bases between them. This CDR3 has 15 amino acids. Germline V gives CDR1 MGHDK, CDR2 SYGVNS.

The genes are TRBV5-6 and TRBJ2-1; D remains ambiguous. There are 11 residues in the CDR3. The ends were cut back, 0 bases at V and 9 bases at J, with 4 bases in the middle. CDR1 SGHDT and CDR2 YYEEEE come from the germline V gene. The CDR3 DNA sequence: TGTGCCAGCAGCTTGGATGTTGAGCAGTTCTTC. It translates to CASSLDVEQFF.

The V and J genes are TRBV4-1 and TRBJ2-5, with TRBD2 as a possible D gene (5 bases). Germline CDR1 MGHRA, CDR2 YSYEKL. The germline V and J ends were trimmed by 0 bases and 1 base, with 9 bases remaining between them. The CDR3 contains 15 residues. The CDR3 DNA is TGCGCCAGCAGCCAAGACTCGGGAATCCAAGAGACCCAGTACTTC. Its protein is CASSQDSGIQETQYF.

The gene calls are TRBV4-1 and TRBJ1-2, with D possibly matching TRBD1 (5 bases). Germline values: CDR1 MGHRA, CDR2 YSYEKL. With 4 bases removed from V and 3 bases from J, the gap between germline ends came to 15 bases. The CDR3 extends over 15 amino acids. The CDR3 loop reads CASSPDTRADYGYTF. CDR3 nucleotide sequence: TGCGCCAGCAGCCCGGACACCCGGGCGGACTATGGCTACACCTTC.

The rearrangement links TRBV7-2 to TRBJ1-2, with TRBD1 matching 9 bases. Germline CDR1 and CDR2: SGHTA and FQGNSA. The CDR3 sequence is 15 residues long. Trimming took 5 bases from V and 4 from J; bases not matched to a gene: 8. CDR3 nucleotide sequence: TGTGCCAGCAGCCCGCGGACAGGGGTAACCTATGGCTACACCTTC. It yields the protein CASSPRTGVTYGYTF.

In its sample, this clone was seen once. CDR3 DNA sequence: TGTGCCAGCAGCTTAATCCCACTAGCGGGAGCCCCTTCCTTCGATGAGCAGTTCTTC. It yields the protein CASSLIPLAGAPSFDEQFF. The rearrangement uses TRBV7-8 and TRBJ2-1; TRBD2 aligns across 11 bases. Trimming at V came to 2 bases and at J to 8 bases, leaving 17 bases not matched to a gene. Germline V gene sequence: CDR1 SGHVS, CDR2 FQNEAQ. This CDR3 region has 19 residues.

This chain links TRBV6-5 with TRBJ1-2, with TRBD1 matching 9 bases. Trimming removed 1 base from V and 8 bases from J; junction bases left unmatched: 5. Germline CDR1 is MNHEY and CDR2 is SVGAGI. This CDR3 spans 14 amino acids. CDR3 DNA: TGTGCCAGCAGTTACTTTGGACAGGGGAACGGCTACACCTTC. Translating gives CASSYFGQGNGYTF.

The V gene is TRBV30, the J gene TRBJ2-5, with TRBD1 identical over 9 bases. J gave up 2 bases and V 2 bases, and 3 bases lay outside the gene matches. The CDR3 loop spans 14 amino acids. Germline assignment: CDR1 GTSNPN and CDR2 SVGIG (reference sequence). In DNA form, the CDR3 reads TGTGCCTGGAGTTACGGGACAGGGCAAGAGACCCAGTACTTC. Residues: CAWSYGTGQETQYF.

CDR3 amino acids: CASSWIPSRLTNTEAFF. In DNA, the CDR3 is TGCGCCAGCTCTTGGATCCCTTCTCGCCTAACGAACACTGAAGCTTTCTTT. The chain has TRBV10-2 and TRBJ1-1; D is undetermined. There are 17 residues in the CDR3. The ends were cut back, 8 bases at V and 1 base at J, with 23 bases in the middle. In germline, CDR1 is WSHSY, CDR2 SAAADI.

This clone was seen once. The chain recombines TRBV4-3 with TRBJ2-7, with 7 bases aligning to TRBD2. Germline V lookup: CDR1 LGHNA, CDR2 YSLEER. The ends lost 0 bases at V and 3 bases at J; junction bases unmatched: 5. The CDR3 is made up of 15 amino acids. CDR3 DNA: TGCGCCAGCAGCCAAGATGAAGGACTAGACTACGAGCAGTACTTC. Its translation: CASSQDEGLDYEQYF.

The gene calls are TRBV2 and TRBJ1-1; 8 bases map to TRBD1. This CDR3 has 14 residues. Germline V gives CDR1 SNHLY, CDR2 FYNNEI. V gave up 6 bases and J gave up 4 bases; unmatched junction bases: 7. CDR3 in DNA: TGTGCCAGCAGGGACAGGGTGTTCGGCACTGAAGCTTTCTTT. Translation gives CASRDRVFGTEAFF.

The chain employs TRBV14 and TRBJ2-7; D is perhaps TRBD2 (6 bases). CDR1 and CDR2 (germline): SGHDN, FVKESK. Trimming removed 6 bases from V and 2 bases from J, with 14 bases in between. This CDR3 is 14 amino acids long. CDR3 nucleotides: TGTGCCAGCAGTGCGTGGGGACTTGCCTACGAGCAGTACTTC. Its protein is CASSAWGLAYEQYF.

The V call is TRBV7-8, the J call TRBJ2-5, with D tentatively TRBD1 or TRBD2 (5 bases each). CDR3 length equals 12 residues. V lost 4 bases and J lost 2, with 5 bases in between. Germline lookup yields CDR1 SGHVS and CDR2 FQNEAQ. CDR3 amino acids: CASSWGQETQYF. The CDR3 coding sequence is TGTGCCAGCAGCTGGGGGCAAGAGACCCAGTACTTC.